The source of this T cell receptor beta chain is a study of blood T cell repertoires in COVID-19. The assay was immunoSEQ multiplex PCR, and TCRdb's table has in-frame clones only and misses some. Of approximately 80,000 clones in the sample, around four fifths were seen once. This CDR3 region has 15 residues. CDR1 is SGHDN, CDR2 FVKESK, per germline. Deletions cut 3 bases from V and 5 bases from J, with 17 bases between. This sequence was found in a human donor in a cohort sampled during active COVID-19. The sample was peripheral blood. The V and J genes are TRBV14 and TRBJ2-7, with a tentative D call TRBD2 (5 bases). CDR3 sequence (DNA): TGTGCCAGCAGCCACATTAGCGTTGAGTTCGACGAGCAGTACTTC. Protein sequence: CASSHISVEFDEQYF.